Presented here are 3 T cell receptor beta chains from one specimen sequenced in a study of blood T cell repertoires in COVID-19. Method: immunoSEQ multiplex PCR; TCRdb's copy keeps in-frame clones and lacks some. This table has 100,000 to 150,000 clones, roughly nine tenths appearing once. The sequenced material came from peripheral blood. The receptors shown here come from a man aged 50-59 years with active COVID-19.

The CDR3 spells CASSYSYRGLATEAFF. The CDR3 nucleotides are TGTGCCAGCAGTTACTCCTACAGGGGTTTGGCCACTGAAGCTTTCTTT. The rearrangement uses TRBV6-5 and TRBJ1-1; 7 nucleotides line up with TRBD1. The junction had 8 bases not matched to a gene; V was cut back by 0 bases and J by 4 bases. CDR1 and CDR2 (germline): MNHEY, SVGAGI. There are 16 residues in the CDR3.

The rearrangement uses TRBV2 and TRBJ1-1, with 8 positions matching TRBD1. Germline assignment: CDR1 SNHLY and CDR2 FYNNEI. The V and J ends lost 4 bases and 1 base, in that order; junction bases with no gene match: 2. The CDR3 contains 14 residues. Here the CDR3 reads CASSVGQGNTEAFF. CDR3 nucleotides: TGTGCCAGCAGTGTAGGACAGGGGAACACTGAAGCTTTCTTT.

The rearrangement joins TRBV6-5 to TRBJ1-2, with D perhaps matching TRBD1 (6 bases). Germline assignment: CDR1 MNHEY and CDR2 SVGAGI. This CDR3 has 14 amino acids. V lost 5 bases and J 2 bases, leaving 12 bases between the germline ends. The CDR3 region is CASSQQGWNYGYTF. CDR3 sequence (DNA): TGTGCCAGCAGTCAACAGGGTTGGAACTATGGCTACACCTTC.